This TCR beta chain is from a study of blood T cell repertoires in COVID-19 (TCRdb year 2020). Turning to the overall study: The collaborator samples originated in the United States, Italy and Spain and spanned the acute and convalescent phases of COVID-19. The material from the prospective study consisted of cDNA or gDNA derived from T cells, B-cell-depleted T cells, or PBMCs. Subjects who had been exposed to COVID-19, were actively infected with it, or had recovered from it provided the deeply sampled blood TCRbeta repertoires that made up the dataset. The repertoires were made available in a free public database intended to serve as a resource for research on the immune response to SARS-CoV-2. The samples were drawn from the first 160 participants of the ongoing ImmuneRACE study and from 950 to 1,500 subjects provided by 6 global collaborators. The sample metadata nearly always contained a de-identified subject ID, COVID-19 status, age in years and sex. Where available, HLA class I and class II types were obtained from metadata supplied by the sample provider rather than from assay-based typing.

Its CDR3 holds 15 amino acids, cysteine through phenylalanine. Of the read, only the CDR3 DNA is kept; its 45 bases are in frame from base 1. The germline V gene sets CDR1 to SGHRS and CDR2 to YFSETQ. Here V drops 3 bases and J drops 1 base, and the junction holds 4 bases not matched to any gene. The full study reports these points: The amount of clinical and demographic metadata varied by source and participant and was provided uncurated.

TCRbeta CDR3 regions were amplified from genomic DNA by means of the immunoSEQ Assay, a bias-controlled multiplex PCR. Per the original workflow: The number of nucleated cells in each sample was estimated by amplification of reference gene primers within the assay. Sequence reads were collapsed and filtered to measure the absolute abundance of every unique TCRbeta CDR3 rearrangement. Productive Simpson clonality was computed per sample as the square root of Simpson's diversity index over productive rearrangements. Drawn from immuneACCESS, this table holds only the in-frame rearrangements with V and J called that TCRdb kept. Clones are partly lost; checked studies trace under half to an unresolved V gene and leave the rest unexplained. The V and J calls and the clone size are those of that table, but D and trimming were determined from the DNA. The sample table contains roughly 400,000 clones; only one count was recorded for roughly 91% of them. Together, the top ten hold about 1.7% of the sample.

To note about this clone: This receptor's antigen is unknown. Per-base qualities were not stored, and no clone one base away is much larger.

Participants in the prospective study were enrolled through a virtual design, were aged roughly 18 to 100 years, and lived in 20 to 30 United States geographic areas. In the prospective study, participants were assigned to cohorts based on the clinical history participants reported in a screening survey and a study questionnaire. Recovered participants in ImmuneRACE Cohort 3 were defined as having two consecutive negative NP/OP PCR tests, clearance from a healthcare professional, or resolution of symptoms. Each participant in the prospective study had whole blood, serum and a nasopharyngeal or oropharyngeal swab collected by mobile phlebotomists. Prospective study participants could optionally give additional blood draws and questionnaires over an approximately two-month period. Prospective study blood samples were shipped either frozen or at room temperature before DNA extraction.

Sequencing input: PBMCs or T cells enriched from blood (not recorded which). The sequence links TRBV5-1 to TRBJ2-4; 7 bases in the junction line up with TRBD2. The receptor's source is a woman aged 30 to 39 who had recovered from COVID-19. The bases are TGCGCCAGCAGCTGGGGAGGGAGGGCCAAAAACATTCAGTACTTC. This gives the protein CASSWGGRAKNIQYF. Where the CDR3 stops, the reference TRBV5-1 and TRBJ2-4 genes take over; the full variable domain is KAGVTQTPRYLIKTRGQQVTLSCSPISGHRSVSWYQQTPGQGLQFLFEYFSETQRNKGNFPGRFSGRQFSNSRSEMNVSTLELGDSALYLCASSWGGRAKNIQYFGAGTRLSVL.